This T cell receptor beta chain appears in the sequencing data of a study of molecular identifiers for immune sequencing clone quantification. In the case of this clonotype: This may be a read error, as it is one base from a much larger clone.

Trimming removed 6 bases from V and 0 bases from J, with 12 bases in between. Germline V gene lookup returns CDR1 SQVTM and CDR2 ANQGSEA. This CDR3 is 14 amino acids long. Listed TCR primers and previously described methods were used for bulk TCR libraries. TCRdb passed the PCR reads through MiXCR, listing each CDR3 protein once. The sample includes about 63,000 distinct CDR3 sequences, about a fifth of them seen just once. Input for naive CD8 libraries was roughly 20,000 to 1,000,000 sorted cells; the RNA fraction used was 10%, 30% or 50%. A CD8+CD4-CCR7+CD45RA+ phenotype served as the sorting definition for naive CD8 T cells.

The origin of this receptor is a human donor in good health. Some libraries in this study had Jurkat cell RNA spiked in. The chain recombines TRBV29-1 with TRBJ1-3; D is possibly TRBD1 (5 bases). Sequencing used naive CD8+ T cells from blood, with Jurkat cell RNA spiked in. Subset in this sample: FACS-sorted CD8+CD4-CCR7+CD45RA+ naive T cells. CDR3 loop: CSVLAGNSGNTIYF. CDR3 in DNA: TGCAGCGTCTTGGCAGGGAACTCTGGAAACACCATATATTTT.